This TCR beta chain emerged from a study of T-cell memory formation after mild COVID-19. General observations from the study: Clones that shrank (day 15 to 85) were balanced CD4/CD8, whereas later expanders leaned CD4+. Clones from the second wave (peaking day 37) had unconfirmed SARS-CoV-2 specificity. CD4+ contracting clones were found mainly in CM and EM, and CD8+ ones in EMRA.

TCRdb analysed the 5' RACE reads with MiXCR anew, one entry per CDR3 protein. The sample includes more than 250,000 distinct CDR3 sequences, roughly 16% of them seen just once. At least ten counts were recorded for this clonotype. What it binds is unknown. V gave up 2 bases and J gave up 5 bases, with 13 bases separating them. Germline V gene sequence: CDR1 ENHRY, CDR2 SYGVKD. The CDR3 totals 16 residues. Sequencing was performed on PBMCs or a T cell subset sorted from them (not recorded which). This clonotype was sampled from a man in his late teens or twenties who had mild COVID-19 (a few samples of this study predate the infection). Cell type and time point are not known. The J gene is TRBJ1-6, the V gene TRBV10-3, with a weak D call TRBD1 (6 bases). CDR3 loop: CAISEGRGGHNSPLHF. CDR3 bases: TGTGCCATCAGTGAGGGGAGAGGGGGGCATAATTCACCCCTCCACTTT.